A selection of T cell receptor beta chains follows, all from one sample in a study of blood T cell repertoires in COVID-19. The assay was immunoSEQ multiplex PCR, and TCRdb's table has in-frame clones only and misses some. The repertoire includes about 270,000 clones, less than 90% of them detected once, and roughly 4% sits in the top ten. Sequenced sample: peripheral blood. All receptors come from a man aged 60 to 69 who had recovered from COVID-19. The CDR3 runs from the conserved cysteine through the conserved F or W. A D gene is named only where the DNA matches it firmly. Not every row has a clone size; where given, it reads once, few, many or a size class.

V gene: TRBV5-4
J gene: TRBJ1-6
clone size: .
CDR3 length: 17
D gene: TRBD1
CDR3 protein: CASSLGGQSLYNSPLHF
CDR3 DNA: TGTGCCAGCAGCCTGGGGGGACAGTCCCTCTATAATTCACCCCTCCACTTT

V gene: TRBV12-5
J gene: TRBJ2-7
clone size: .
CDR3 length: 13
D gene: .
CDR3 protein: CASGPHGGREQYF
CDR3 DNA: TGTGCTAGTGGTCCCCATGGAGGGAGGGAGCAGTACTTC

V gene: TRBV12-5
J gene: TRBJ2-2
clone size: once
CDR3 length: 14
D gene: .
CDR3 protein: CASGLRGADGELFF
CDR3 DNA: TGTGCTAGTGGTTTACGGGGGGCCGACGGGGAGCTGTTTTTT

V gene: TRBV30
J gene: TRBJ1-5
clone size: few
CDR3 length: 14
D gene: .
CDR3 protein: CAWTPDRGNQPQHF
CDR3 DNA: TGTGCCTGGACCCCGGACAGAGGCAATCAGCCCCAGCATTTT

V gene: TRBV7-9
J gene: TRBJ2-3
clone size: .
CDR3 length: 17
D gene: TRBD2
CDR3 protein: CASSATSGATITDTQYF
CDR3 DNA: TGTGCCAGCAGCGCGACTAGCGGGGCGACGATCACAGATACGCAGTATTTT

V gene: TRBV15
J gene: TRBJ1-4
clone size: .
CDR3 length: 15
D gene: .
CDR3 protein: CATSRDLGTKSVVFF
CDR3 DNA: TGTGCCACCAGCAGAGATCTAGGGACAAAGAGCGTGGTGTTTTTT

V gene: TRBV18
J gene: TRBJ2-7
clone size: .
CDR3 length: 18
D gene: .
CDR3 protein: CASSPLPHGGSLSYEQYF
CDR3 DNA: TGTGCCAGCTCCCCTCTACCCCACGGAGGCAGCCTATCCTACGAGCAGTACTTC

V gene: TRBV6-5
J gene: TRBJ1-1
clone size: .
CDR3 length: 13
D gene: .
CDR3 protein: CASVRTGGAEAFF
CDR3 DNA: TGTGCCAGCGTCAGGACGGGAGGAGCTGAAGCTTTCTTT

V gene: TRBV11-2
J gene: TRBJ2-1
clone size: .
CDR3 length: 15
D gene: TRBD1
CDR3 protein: CASSLGLGQGNEQFF
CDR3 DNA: TGTGCCAGCAGCTTAGGACTCGGACAGGGGAATGAGCAGTTCTTC

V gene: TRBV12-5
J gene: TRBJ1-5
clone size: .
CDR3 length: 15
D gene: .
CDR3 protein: CASGLGTDRNQPQHF
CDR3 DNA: TGTGCTAGTGGTTTGGGAACGGACAGAAATCAGCCCCAGCATTTT

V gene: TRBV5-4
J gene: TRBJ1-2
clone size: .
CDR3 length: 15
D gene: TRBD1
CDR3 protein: CASSLPTGFNYGYTF
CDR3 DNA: TGTGCCAGCAGCTTGCCGACAGGGTTTAACTATGGCTACACCTTC

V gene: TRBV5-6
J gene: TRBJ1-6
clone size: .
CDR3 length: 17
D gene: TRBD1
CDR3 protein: CASSLLGQGSYNSPLHF
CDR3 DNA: TGTGCCAGCAGCTTGTTGGGACAGGGATCCTATAATTCACCCCTCCACTTT

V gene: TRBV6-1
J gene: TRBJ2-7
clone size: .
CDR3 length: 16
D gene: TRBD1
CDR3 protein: CASSDLGQVIAYEQYF
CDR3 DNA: TGTGCCAGCAGTGACTTGGGACAGGTAATCGCCTACGAGCAGTACTTC

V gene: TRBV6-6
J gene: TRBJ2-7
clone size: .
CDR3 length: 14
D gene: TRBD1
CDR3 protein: CASSYLGQFYEQYF
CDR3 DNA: TGTGCCAGCAGTTACCTGGGACAGTTTTACGAGCAGTACTTC

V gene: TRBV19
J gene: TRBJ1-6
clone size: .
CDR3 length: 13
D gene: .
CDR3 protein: CATATDRGSPLHF
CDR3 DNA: TGTGCCACCGCGACCGACCGGGGTTCACCCCTCCACTTT

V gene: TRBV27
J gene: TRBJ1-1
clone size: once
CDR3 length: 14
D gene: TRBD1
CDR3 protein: CASSPRGLRTEAFF
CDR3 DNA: TGTGCCAGCAGTCCCAGGGGGTTGAGAACTGAAGCTTTCTTT

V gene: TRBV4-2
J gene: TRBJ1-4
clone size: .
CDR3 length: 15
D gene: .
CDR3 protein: CASSQLGGPGEKLFF
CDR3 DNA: TGTGCCAGCAGCCAATTGGGGGGGCCGGGTGAAAAACTGTTTTTT

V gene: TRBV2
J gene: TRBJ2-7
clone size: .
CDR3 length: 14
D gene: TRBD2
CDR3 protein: CASSFGTSSYEQYF
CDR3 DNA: TGTGCCAGCAGTTTCGGGACTAGCTCCTACGAGCAGTACTTC

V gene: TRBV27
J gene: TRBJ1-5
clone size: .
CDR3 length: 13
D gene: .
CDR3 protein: CASSLSGLQPQHF
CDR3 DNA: TGTGCCAGCAGTTTATCGGGGCTTCAGCCCCAGCATTTT

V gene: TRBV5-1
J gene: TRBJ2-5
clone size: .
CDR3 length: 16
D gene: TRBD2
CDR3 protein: CASSLTPSGGQETQYF
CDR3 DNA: TGCGCCAGCAGCTTAACCCCTAGCGGGGGACAAGAGACCCAGTACTTC

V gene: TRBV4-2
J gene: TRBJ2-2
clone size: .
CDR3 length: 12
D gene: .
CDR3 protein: CASSGQTGELFF
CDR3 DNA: TGTGCCAGCAGCGGGCAAACCGGGGAGCTGTTTTTT

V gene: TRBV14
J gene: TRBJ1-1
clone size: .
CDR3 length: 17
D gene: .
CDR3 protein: CASSPPLARGMNTEAFF
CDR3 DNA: TGTGCCAGCAGCCCCCCCTTGGCTCGCGGAATGAACACTGAAGCTTTCTTT

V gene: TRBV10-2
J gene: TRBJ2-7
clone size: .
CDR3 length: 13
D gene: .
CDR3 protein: CASSDDSTYEQYF
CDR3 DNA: TGCGCCAGCAGTGACGACAGTACCTACGAGCAGTACTTC

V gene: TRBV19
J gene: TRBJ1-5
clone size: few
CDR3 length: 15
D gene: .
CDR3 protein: CASSIVAGSNQPQHF
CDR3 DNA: TGTGCCAGTAGTATAGTCGCGGGTAGCAATCAGCCCCAGCATTTT

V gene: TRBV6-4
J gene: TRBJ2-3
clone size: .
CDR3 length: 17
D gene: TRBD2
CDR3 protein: CARGTSGALSSTDTQYF
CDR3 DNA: TGTGCCAGAGGGACTAGCGGGGCTTTGTCTAGCACAGATACGCAGTATTTT

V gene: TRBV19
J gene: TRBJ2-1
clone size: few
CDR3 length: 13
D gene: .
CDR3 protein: CASSPPEGNEQFF
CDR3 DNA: TGTGCCAGTAGTCCCCCGGAGGGGAATGAGCAGTTCTTC

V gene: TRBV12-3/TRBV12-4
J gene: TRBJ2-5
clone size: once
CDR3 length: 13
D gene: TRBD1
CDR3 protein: CASTGTGQETQYF
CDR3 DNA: TGTGCCAGCACCGGGACAGGGCAAGAGACCCAGTACTTC

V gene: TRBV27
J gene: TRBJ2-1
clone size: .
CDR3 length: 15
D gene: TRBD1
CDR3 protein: CASSSGQGIYNEQFF
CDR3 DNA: TGTGCCAGCAGTTCTGGACAGGGGATATACAATGAGCAGTTCTTC

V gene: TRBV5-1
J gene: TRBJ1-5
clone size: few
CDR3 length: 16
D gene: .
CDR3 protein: CASSKYDTVVCQPQHF
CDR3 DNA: TGCGCCAGCAGCAAATATGACACGGTAGTGTGCCAGCCCCAGCATTTT

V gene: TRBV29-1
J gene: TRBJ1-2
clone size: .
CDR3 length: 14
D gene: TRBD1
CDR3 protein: CSVDRGPGNYGYTF
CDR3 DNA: TGCAGCGTTGACAGGGGGCCCGGCAACTATGGCTACACCTTC

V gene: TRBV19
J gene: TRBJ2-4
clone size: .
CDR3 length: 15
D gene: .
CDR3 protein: CASSTINREKNIQYF
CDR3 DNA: TGTGCCAGCTCAACTATAAACAGGGAAAAAAACATTCAGTACTTC

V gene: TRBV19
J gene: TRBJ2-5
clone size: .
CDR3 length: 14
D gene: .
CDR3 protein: CASSQIRDKTTQYF
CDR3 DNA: TGTGCCAGTAGTCAAATCCGGGACAAAACTACCCAGTACTTC

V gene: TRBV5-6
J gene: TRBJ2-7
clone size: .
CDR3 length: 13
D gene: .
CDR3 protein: CASSLTGIYEQYF
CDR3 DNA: TGTGCCAGCAGCTTGACAGGGATATACGAGCAGTACTTC

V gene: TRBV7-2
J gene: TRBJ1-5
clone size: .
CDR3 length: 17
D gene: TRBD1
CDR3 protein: CASSLGRSTGGDQPQHF
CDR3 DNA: TGTGCCAGCAGCTTAGGTAGATCGACAGGGGGGGATCAGCCCCAGCATTTT

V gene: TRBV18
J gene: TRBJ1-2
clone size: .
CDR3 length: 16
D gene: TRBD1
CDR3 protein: CASSQTSGTANYGYTF
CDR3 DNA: TGTGCCAGCTCACAAACCTCCGGGACAGCCAACTATGGCTACACCTTC

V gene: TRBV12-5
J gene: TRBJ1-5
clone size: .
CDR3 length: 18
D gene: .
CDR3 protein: CASGPPPGRGFSNQPQHF
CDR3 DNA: TGTGCTAGTGGTCCTCCCCCAGGGAGGGGGTTCAGCAATCAGCCCCAGCATTTT

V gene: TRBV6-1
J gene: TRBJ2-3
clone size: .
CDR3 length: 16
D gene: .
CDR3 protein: CASSAQTGVGTDTQYF
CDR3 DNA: TGTGCCAGCAGTGCCCAGACAGGAGTTGGAACAGATACGCAGTATTTT

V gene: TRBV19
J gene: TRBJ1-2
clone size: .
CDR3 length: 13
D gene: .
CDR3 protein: CASSREDPYGYTF
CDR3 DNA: TGTGCCAGTAGTCGGGAGGATCCCTATGGCTACACCTTC

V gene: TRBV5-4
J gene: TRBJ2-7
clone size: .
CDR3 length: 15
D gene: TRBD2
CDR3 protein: CASSLGGGPNYEQYF
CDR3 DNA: TGTGCCAGCAGCTTGGGCGGGGGACCCAATTACGAGCAGTACTTC

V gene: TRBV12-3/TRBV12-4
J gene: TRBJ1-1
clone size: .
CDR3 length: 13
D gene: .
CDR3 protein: CASSLETHTEAFF
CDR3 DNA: TGTGCCAGCAGTTTAGAGACACACACTGAAGCTTTCTTT

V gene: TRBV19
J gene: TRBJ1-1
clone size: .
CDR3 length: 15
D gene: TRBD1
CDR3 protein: CASSISGQGVGEAFF
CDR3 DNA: TGTGCCAGTAGTATATCAGGACAGGGGGTAGGTGAAGCTTTCTTT

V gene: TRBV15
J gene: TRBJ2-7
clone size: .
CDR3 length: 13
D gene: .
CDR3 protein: CATSQRTSYEQYF
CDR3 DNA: TGTGCCACCAGCCAGAGGACTTCTTACGAGCAGTACTTC

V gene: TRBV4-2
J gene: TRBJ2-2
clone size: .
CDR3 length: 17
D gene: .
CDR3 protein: CASQLHPGGANTGELFF
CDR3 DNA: TGTGCCAGCCAATTACACCCCGGGGGTGCGAACACCGGGGAGCTGTTTTTT

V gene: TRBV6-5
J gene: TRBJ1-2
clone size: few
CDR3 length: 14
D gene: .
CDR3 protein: CASSSTSGVYGYTF
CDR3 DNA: TGTGCCAGCAGTTCCACATCAGGCGTTTATGGCTACACCTTC

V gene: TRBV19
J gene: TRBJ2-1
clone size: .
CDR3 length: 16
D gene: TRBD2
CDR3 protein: CASSPRAGGSYNEQFF
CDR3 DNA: TGTGCCAGTAGCCCGCGGGCGGGGGGCTCCTACAATGAGCAGTTCTTC

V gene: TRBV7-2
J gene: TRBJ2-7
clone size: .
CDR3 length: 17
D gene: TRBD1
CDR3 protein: CASSLAHPRQGYHEQYF
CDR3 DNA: TGTGCCAGCAGCTTAGCCCACCCACGACAGGGGTACCACGAGCAGTACTTC

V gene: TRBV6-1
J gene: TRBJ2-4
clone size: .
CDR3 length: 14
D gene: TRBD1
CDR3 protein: CASSEGQPKNIQYF
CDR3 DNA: TGTGCCAGCAGTGAGGGACAGCCTAAAAACATTCAGTACTTC

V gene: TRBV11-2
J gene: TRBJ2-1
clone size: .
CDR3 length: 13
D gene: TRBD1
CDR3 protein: CASSLDRVREQFF
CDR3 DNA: TGTGCCAGCAGCCTGGACAGGGTACGAGAGCAGTTCTTC

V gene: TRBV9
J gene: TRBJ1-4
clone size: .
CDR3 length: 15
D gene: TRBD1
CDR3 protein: CASSVGQGLGEKLFF
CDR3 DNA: TGTGCCAGCAGCGTAGGACAGGGGCTTGGCGAAAAACTGTTTTTT

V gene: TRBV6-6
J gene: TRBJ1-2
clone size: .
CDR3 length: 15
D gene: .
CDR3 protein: CASSDYRVRGYGYTF
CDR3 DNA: TGTGCCAGCAGCGATTACAGGGTTCGAGGCTATGGCTACACCTTC